This passage covers 10 T cell receptor beta chains from one sample sequenced in a study of cytomegalovirus exposure and HLA in healthy donors. The primer mix had 60 Vbeta and 13 Jbeta primers. Generated by immunoSEQ multiplex PCR, the TCRdb table keeps only in-frame clones and is missing some. Found here are about 170,000 clones, approximately 72% of them singletons; the top ten hold about 2.1%. The source material was PBMCs. The receptors were gathered from a female donor in good health and CMV-seronegative.

The chain employs TRBV15 and TRBJ1-4; no clear D. The germline CDR1 and CDR2 sequences are LNHNV and YYDKDF (reference sequence). CDR3 length: 15 residues. V dropped 5 bases and J dropped 3 bases, with 13 bases sitting between them. CDR3 bases: TGTGCCACCAGCCCTGGACGGGGTGCTAATGAAAAACTGTTTTTT. Translating gives CATSPGRGANEKLFF.

The V gene is TRBV11-2, the J gene TRBJ2-6; perhaps TRBD1 as D (6 bases). V was pared by 6 bases and J by 2 bases, with 23 bases between. The germline gives CDR1 SGHAT, CDR2 FQNNGV. The length of the CDR3 is 19 residues. For the CDR3, the DNA is TGTGCCAGCAGTCACATTGGTACAGGGCAGAAAACTGGGGCCAACGTCCTGACTTTC. Its translation is CASSHIGTGQKTGANVLTF.

The CDR3 region is CALAVSEQPQHF. Written as DNA, the CDR3 is TGTGCCCTCGCGGTTTCGGAACAGCCCCAGCATTTT. The V call is TRBV30, the J call TRBJ1-5, with D unclear. Germline V gives CDR1 GTSNPN, CDR2 SVGIG (reference sequence). V was clipped by 8 bases and J by 7 bases, with 15 bases between them. The CDR3 is made up of 12 amino acids.

This rearrangement joins TRBV7-2 to TRBJ1-1; D is possibly TRBD1 (5 bases). Germline CDR1 and CDR2: SGHTA and FQGNSA. The V and J ends lost 5 bases and 8 bases respectively, with 12 bases between them. The CDR3 consists of 12 residues. CDR3 in DNA: TGTGCCAGCAGCCGAACTACAGGAGAAGCTTTCTTT. As protein: CASSRTTGEAFF.

This clone was counted between two and nine times. The chain couples TRBV19 to TRBJ2-7; 8 nucleotides line up with TRBD1. Germline assignment: CDR1 LNHDA and CDR2 SQIVND (reference sequence). With 8 bases clipped from V and 0 bases from J, the junction kept 6 bases outside the gene matches. The CDR3 is 14 amino acids. This CDR3 reads CASGRGQGSYEQYF. CDR3 nucleotide sequence: TGTGCCAGTGGGAGAGGACAGGGCTCCTACGAGCAGTACTTC. Supplemented by reference TRBV19 and TRBJ2-7, the full variable domain reads DGGITQSPKYLFRKEGQNVTLSCEQNLNHDAMYWYRQDPGQGLRLIYYSQIVNDFQKGDIAEGYSVSREKKESFPLTVTSAQKNPTAFYLCASGRGQGSYEQYFGPGTRLTVT.

The count of this clone is one. The V and J genes are TRBV10-3 and TRBJ1-2; D may be TRBD1 (6 bases). CDR3 length: 13 amino acids. Trimming left V 5 bases short and J 2 bases short, with 9 bases between. Per germline, CDR1 ENHRY and CDR2 SYGVKD. CDR3 amino acids: CAISRQENYGYTF. CDR3 in DNA: TGTGCCATCAGTCGACAGGAGAACTATGGCTACACCTTC.

This clone was recorded only once. The same CDR3 also results from other DNA sequences found in this sample. The chain links TRBV7-2 to TRBJ2-7; TRBD2 is a possible D gene (6 bases). The CDR3 has 12 amino acids. Trimming took 2 bases from V and 4 from J, leaving 6 bases between them. In germline, CDR1 is SGHTA, CDR2 FQGNSA. Written as DNA, the CDR3 is TGTGCCAGCAGCTTACGGGGGTACGAGCAGTACTTC. This encodes CASSLRGYEQYF.

The rearrangement links TRBV5-4 to TRBJ1-6, with D perhaps matching TRBD1 (5 bases). CDR1 and CDR2 (germline): SGHNT, YYREEE (reference sequence). V was pared by 0 bases and J by 7 bases, with 11 bases between. The CDR3 has 15 residues. For the CDR3, the DNA is TGTGCCAGCAGCTTGGCTTCGCGGGGGAATTCACCCCTCCACTTT. Protein: CASSLASRGNSPLHF.

The rearrangement uses TRBV15 and TRBJ2-7, with D possibly matching TRBD2 (6 bases). V lost 1 base and J lost 0, with 13 bases in between. CDR3 length equals 16 residues. Germline V gene sequence: CDR1 LNHNV, CDR2 YYDKDF (reference sequence). The CDR3 spells CATSRAGGASSYEQYF. As DNA, the CDR3 is TGTGCCACCAGCAGAGCCGGGGGAGCCTCCTCCTACGAGCAGTACTTC.

This clone was observed once. The genes are TRBV2 and TRBJ2-5; D is perhaps TRBD2 (6 bases). CDR1 SNHLY and CDR2 FYNNEI come from the germline V gene. With 4 bases removed from V and 5 bases from J, the gap between germline ends came to 11 bases. CDR3 length: 13 residues. The CDR3: CASSGLAMETQYF. CDR3 DNA: TGTGCCAGCAGTGGGCTAGCGATGGAGACCCAGTACTTC.